This TCR beta chain emerged from a study of human T cells and chemical hapten exposure. TCRdb ran MiXCR on the RACE reads and lists one entry per CDR3 protein. The data show 190,000 or so distinct CDR3 sequences, about 31% seen once. The length of the CDR3 is 14 residues. Germline trimming cut 3 bases from V and 4 bases from J; bases unmatched to any gene: 5. Described time point: pre-sensitization, week 0. As for treatment: therapeutic diphenylcyclopropenone sensitization with weekly scalp DPC. The chain links TRBV12-3 or TRBV12-4 to TRBJ1-2; 7 bases align to TRBD1. This material consisted of whole blood, taken in connection with sensitization to the hapten diphenylcyclopropenone (DPC). The TCR was taken from a woman in her thirties with alopecia areata. Some clones in this sample may be carry-over from other donors' samples. CDR3 protein: CASSFLQGTYGYTF. In DNA, the CDR3 is TGTGCCAGCAGTTTCTTACAGGGGACCTATGGCTACACCTTC.